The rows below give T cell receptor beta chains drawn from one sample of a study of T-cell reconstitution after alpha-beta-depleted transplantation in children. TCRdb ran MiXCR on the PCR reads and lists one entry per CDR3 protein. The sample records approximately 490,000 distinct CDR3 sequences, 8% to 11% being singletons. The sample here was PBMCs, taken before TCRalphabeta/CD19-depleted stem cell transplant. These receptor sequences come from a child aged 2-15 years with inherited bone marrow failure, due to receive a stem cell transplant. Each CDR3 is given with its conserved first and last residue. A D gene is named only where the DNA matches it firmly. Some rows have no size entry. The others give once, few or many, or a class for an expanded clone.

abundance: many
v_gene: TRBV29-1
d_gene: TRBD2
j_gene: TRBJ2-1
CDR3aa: CSVDTSGSYNEQFF
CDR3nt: TGCAGCGTTGACACTAGCGGGAGCTACAATGAGCAGTTCTTC

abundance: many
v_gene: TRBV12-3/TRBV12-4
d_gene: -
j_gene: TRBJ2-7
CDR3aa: CASSLTGPYEQYF
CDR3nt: TGCGCCAGCAGCTTGACAGGACCCTACGAGCAGTACTTC

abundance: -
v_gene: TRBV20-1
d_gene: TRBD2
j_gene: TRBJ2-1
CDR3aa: CSSGKVHNEQFF
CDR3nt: TGCAGTAGCGGGAAAGTCCACAATGAGCAGTTCTTC

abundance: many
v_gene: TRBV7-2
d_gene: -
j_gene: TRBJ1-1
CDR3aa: CASSMTGNTEAFF
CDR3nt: TGTGCCAGCAGCATGACAGGGAACACTGAAGCTTTCTTT

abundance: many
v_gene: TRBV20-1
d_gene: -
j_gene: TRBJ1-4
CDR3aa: CSVLHDTSLKLFF
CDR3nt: TGCAGTGTATTGCACGACACATCGCTGAAACTGTTTTTT

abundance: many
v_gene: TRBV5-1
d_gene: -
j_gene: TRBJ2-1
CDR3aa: CASRDPSSYNEQFF
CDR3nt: TGCGCCAGCAGAGACCCGAGCTCCTACAATGAGCAGTTCTTC

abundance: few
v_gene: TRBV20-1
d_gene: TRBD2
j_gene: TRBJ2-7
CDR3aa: CSGRTSGPYEQYF
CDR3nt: TGCAGTGGGCGGACTAGCGGCCCATACGAGCAGTACTTC

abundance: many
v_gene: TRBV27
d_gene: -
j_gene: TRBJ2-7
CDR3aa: CASSLYVGVTDEQYF
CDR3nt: TGTGCCAGCAGTTTATACGTCGGGGTAACGGACGAGCAGTACTTC

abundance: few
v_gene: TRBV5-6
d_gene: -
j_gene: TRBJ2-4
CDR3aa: CASSWNLAKNIQYF
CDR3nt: TGTGCCAGCAGCTGGAATCTAGCCAAAAACATTCAGTACTTC

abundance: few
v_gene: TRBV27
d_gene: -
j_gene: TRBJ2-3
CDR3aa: CASSGDGDNGREYTDTQYF
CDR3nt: TGTGCCAGCAGTGGCGACGGGGATAACGGCAGGGAGTACACAGATACGCAGTATTTT

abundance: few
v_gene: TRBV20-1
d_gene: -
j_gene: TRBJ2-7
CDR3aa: CSARDPQVLYEQYF
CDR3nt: TGCAGTGCTAGAGATCCCCAGGTTCTCTACGAGCAGTACTTC

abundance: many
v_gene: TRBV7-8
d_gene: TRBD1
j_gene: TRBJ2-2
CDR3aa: CASSSFGTGRIGELFF
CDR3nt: TGTGCCAGCAGCTCTTTTGGGACAGGGCGGATCGGGGAGCTGTTTTTT

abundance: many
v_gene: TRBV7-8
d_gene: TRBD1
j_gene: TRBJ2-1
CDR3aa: CASSLPGQGYEQFF
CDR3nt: TGTGCCAGCAGCTTGCCGGGACAGGGCTATGAGCAGTTCTTC

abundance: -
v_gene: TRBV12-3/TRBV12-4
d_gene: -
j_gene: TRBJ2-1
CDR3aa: CASSSPSSRFYNEQFF
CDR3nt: TGTGCCAGCAGTTCGCCTTCTAGCAGATTCTACAATGAGCAGTTCTTC

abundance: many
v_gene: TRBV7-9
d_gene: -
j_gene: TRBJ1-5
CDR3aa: CASSPPGSNQPQHF
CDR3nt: TGTGCCAGCAGCCCTCCGGGGAGCAATCAGCCCCAGCATTTT

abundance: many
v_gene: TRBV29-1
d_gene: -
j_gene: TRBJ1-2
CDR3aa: CSVGRGSDYGYTF
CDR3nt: TGCAGCGTAGGTAGGGGGAGTGACTATGGCTACACCTTC

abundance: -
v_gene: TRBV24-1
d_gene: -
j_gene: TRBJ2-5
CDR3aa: CATSDPQRNQETQYF
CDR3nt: TGTGCCACCAGTGACCCCCAAAGGAACCAAGAGACCCAGTACTTC

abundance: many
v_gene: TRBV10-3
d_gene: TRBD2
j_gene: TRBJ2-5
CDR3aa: CAISESVGRETQYF
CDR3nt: TGTGCCATCAGTGAGTCTGTCGGGAGGGAGACCCAGTACTTC

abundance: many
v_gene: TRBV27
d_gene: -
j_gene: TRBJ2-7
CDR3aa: CASGPTGGYEQYF
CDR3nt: TGTGCCAGCGGCCCTACTGGGGGATACGAGCAGTACTTC

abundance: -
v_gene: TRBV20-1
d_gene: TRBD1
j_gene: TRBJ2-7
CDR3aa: CSAREVSGQGYHEQYF
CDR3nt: TGCAGTGCTAGAGAGGTATCGGGACAGGGGTACCACGAGCAGTACTTC

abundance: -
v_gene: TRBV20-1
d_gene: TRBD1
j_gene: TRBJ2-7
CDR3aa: CSARPTGGYEQYF
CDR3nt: TGCAGTGCTAGACCAACAGGGGGTTACGAGCAGTACTTC

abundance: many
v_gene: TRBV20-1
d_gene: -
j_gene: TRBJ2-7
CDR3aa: CSARAIQGYEQYF
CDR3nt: TGCAGTGCTAGAGCGATACAGGGCTACGAGCAGTACTTC

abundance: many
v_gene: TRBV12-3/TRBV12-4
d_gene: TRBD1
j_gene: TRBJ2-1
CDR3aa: CASSPRTGDDEQFF
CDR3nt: TGTGCCAGCAGTCCCCGGACAGGGGACGATGAGCAGTTCTTC

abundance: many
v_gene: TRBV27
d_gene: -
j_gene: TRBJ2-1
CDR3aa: CASSLLGLTYNEQFF
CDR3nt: TGTGCCAGCAGTTTACTGGGACTGACTTACAATGAGCAGTTCTTC

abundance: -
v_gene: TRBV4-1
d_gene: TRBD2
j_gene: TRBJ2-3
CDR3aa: CASSSRTSGSGDTQYF
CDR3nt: TGCGCCAGCAGCTCCCGGACTAGCGGGAGTGGAGATACGCAGTATTTT